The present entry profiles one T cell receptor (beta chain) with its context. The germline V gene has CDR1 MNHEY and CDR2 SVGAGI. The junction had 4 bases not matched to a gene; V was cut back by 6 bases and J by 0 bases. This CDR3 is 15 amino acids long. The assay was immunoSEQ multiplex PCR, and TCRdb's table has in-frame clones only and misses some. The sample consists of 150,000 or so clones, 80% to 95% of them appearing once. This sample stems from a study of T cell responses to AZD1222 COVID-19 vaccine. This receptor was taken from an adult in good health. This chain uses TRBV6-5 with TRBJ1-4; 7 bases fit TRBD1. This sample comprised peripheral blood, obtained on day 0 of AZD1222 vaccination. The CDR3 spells CASRPDRATNEKLFF. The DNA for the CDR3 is TGTGCCAGCAGACCCGACAGGGCAACTAATGAAAAACTGTTTTTT.